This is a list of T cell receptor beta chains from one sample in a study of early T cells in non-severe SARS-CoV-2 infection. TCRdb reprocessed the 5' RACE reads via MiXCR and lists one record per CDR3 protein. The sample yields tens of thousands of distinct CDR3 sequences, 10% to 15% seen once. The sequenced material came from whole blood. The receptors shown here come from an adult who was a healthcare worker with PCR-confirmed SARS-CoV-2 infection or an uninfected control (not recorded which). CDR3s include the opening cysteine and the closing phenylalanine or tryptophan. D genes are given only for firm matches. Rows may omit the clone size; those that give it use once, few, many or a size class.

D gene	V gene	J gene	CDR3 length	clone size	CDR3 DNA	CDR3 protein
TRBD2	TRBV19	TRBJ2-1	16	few	TGTGCCAGTAGTATAGGGACTAGCGGGAGCTACAATGAGCAGTTCTTC	CASSIGTSGSYNEQFF
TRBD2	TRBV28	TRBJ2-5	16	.	TGTGCCAGCAGTCCGCGACTAGCGGGAGCTAGGGAGACCCAGTACTTC	CASSPRLAGARETQYF
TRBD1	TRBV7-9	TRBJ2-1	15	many	TGTGCCAGCAGCTTAACAGGGGGGCAGAACAATGAGCAGTTCTTC	CASSLTGGQNNEQFF
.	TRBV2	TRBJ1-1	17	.	TGTGCCAGCAGTGGGGTGAGGGGTCAGGGCAGGGCCACTGAAGCTTTCTTT	CASSGVRGQGRATEAFF
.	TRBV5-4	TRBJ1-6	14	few	TGTGCCAGCAGCACTTCAGCGTCTAATTCACCCCTCCACTTT	CASSTSASNSPLHF
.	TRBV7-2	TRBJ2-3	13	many	TGTGCCAGCAGCAGGGGGACATCCCAGATTGTGTATTTT	CASSRGTSQIVYF
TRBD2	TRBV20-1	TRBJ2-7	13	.	TGCAGTGCTAAGCGGGAGCATAGCTATGAGCAGTACTTC	CSAKREHSYEQYF
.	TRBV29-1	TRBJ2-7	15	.	TGCAGCGTTGAGGGGTCACGCGAATCCCCCTACGAGCAGTACTTC	CSVEGSRESPYEQYF
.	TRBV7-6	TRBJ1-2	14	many	TGTGCCAGCAGCAGCCGGGCGGGGGACTATGGCTACACCTTC	CASSSRAGDYGYTF
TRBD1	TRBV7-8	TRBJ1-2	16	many	TGTGCCAGCAGCTTATCTCCCACAGGGGTTGATTTGGGCTACACCTTC	CASSLSPTGVDLGYTF
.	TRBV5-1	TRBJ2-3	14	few	TGCGCCAGCAGCTTGGATCAGAGCACAGATACGCAGTATTTT	CASSLDQSTDTQYF
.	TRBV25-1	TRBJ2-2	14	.	TGTGCCAGCAGTGATCGAGGGTATACGGGGGAGCTGTTTTTT	CASSDRGYTGELFF
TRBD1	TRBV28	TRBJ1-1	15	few	TGTGCCAGCAGTTTCCCCGGACAGGGCCGAACTGAAGCTTTCTTT	CASSFPGQGRTEAFF
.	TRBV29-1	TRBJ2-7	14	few	TGCAGCGTTGAAGACAGGGCAGAGGGCTACGAGCAGTACTTC	CSVEDRAEGYEQYF
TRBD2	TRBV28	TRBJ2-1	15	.	TGTGCCAGCATCCGCTCCCCGGGGGGAGGGCTTGAGCAGTTCTTC	CASIRSPGGGLEQFF
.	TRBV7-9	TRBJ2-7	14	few	TGTGCCAGCAGTCAACAGGGATCGGCCTACGAGCAGTACTTC	CASSQQGSAYEQYF
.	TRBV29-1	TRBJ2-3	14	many	TGCAGCGTTGGGGCAGGGGTGGGTACAGATACGCAGTATTTT	CSVGAGVGTDTQYF
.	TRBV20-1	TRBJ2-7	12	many	TGCAGTGCTAGTCACTTGACCTACGAGCAGTACTTC	CSASHLTYEQYF
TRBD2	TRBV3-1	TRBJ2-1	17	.	TGTGCCAGCAGCCAAGGGAGTAGCGGGAGCTCCTACAATGAGCAGTTCTTC	CASSQGSSGSSYNEQFF
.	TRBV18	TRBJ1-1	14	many	TGTGCCAGCTCATTCGGGGGCCTGAACACTGAAGCTTTCTTT	CASSFGGLNTEAFF
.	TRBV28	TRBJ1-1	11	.	TGTGCCAGCAGGAAGCACACTGAAGCTTTCTTT	CASRKHTEAFF
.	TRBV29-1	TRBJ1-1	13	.	TGCAGCGTTGGGGCAGAGTTCTCCACTGAAGCTTTCTTT	CSVGAEFSTEAFF
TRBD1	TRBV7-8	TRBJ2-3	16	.	TGTGCCAGCAGTCAAACCGGGACAGGGGGGGCAGATACGCAGTATTTT	CASSQTGTGGADTQYF
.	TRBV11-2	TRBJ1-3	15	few	TGTGCCAGCAGCTATACCAGGATCTCTGAAAACACCATATATTTT	CASSYTRISENTIYF
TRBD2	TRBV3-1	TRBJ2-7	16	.	TGTGCCAGCAGCCAAGAAGGGCTAGCGGGAGCCTACGAGCAGTACTTC	CASSQEGLAGAYEQYF
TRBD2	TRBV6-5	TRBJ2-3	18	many	TGTGCCAGCAGGAGTAAAATCGGGGCGGGAGGAAGCACAGATACGCAGTATTTT	CASRSKIGAGGSTDTQYF